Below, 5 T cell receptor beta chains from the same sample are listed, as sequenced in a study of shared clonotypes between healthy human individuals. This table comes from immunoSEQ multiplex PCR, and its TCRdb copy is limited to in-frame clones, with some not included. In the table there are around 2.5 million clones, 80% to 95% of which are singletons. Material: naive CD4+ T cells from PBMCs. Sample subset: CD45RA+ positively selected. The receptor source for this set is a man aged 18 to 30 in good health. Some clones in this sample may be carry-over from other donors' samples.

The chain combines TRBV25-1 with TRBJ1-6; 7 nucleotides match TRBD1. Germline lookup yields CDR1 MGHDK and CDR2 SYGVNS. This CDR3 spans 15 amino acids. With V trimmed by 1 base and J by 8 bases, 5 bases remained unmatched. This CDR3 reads CASSESQGRYSPLHF. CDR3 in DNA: TGTGCCAGCAGTGAATCACAGGGGAGATATTCACCCCTCCACTTT.

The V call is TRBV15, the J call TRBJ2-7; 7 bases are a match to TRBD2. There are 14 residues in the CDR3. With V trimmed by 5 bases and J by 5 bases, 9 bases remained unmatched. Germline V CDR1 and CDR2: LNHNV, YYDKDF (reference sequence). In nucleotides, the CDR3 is TGTGCCACCAGCCGCCCTGGGACTACCAACGAGCAGTACTTC. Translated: CATSRPGTTNEQYF.

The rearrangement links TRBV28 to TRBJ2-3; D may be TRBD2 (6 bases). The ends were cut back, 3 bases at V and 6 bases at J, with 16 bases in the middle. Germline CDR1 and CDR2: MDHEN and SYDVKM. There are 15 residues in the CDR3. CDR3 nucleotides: TGTGCCAGCAGTTTCATTAGCCGTGGGAGGGATACGCAGTATTTT. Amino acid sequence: CASSFISRGRDTQYF.

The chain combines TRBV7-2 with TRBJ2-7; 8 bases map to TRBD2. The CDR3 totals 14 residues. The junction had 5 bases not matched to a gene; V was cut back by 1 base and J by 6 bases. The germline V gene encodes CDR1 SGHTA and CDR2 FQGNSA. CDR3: CASSLDAGGREQYF. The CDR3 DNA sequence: TGTGCCAGCAGCTTAGATGCGGGAGGTCGCGAGCAGTACTTC.

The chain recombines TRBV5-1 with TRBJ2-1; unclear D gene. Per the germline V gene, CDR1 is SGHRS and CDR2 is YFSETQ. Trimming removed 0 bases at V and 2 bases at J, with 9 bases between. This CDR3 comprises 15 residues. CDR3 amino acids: CASSLAPEPYNEQFF. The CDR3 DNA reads TGCGCCAGCAGCTTGGCCCCGGAACCCTACAATGAGCAGTTCTTC.